This TCR beta chain comes out of a study of cytomegalovirus exposure and HLA in healthy donors. Overall study context: The approximately 700 first-cohort repertoires shared a platform with the roughly 120 validation repertoires, as reported in a later analysis. Study-level points and caveats: For cytomegalovirus status, the classifier reportedly gave diagnoses with high specificity and sensitivity. In vitro testing confirmed a few CMV-associated chains as specific for CMV antigens. Associated with cytomegalovirus, according to the listing, were 150 to 200 TCR beta chains.

Comments on this clone: Antigen unknown.

TCRdb keeps only in-frame clones here, not all; method: immunoSEQ multiplex PCR. The sample has about 150,000 clones, about 94% seen once; the top ten hold roughly 1.9%. The CDR3 covers 16 residues. Germline V CDR1 and CDR2: SGHRS, YFSETQ. Unmatched junction bases numbered 7, after V lost 4 bases and J lost 4 bases. The receptor's source is a man between 18 and 29 years old in good health and CMV-seropositive. The gene calls are TRBV5-1 and TRBJ2-5, with 13 nucleotides matching TRBD2. Specimen: PBMCs. The CDR3 region has the DNA TGCGCCAGCAGCCACCCGGGACTAGCGGGAACAGAGACCCAGTACTTC. This encodes CASSHPGLAGTETQYF.